This T cell receptor (beta chain) was retrieved from a study of blood T cell repertoires in COVID-19. Across the whole study: Sites in the United States, Italy and Spain provided acute and convalescent COVID-19 samples. PBMCs, B-cell-depleted T cells, or T cells were the source of the cDNA or gDNA that made up the material.

Cohorts were determined from participant-reported clinical history. Data came from immunoSEQ multiplex PCR; TCRdb stores just in-frame clones and leaves some out. The sample contains a few hundred thousand clones, 80% to 90% of which appear only once. The CDR3 is 19 residues long. V was clipped by 0 bases and J by 0 bases; unmatched bases: 10. Germline V lookup: CDR1 MGHRA, CDR2 YSYEKL. The sequencing input was PBMCs or T cells enriched from blood (not recorded which). The sequence was collected from a man aged 35-49 years who had recovered from COVID-19. The chain carries TRBV4-1 and TRBJ1-2; 10 bases are shared with TRBD1. The CDR3 spells CASSQDGGDRGPANYGYTF. The CDR3 DNA reads TGCGCCAGCAGCCAAGATGGGGGGGACAGGGGTCCCGCTAACTATGGCTACACCTTC.